These 25 T cell receptor beta chains share one sample of origin, sequenced in a study of T cells after posttransplantation cyclophosphamide. Cyclophosphamide on days +3 and +4 followed busulfan-fludarabine conditioning and a marrow graft. Assay: immunoSEQ multiplex PCR; the TCRdb copy retains only in-frame clones and omits some. In the table there are some 18,000 clones, about nine tenths of which are singletons. The input for sequencing was PBMCs, taken after allogeneic stem cell transplant with posttransplant cyclophosphamide. Source of these receptors: a female patient in her forties or fifties who received an allogeneic stem cell transplant from a related donor, was CMV-positive, and had no GVHD. A subset of T cells may come from the graft donor.

The CDR3 protein is CASSSPTRSYEQYF. The CDR3 coding sequence is TGTGCCAGCAGTTCCCCGACTAGGAGTTACGAGCAGTACTTC. The chain uses TRBV28 and TRBJ2-7; D may be TRBD2 (6 bases). Germline loops: CDR1 MDHEN, CDR2 SYDVKM. Trimming left V 4 bases short and J 4 bases short, with 14 bases between. This CDR3 has 14 residues.

The CDR3 sequence: CASSFQGAQSPYF. Written as DNA, the CDR3 is TGTGCCAGCAGCTTTCAGGGGGCGCAGAGCCCGTACTTC. This chain connects TRBV11-2 to TRBJ2-7, with TRBD1 matching 8 bases. The germline CDR1 and CDR2 sequences are SGHAT and FQNNGV. Trimming removed 3 bases from V and 12 bases from J; junction bases left unmatched: 10. The length of the CDR3 is 13 residues.

The chain couples TRBV4-3 to TRBJ1-2, with a possible D match to TRBD1 (5 bases). The CDR3 length is 15 residues. Trimming removed 0 bases at V and 4 bases at J, with 12 bases between. Germline V gene data show CDR1 as LGHNA and CDR2 as YSLEER. The CDR3 sequence is CASSQDIGTIYGYTF. CDR3 in DNA: TGCGCCAGCAGCCAAGATATCGGGACTATCTATGGCTACACCTTC.

V usage is TRBV11-3 and J usage is TRBJ2-7, with unresolved D. Germline V gives CDR1 SGHNT, CDR2 YENEEA. V was pared by 10 bases and J by 10 bases, with 14 bases between. CDR3 size: 10 residues. The CDR3 DNA follows: TGTGCCACCCTATGGGCACTCCAGTACTTC. Protein sequence: CATLWALQYF.

The chain links TRBV2 to TRBJ2-5; D is perhaps TRBD2 (6 bases). From germline, CDR1 is SNHLY and CDR2 FYNNEI. The V gene lost 8 bases and the J gene lost 5 bases, with 21 bases spanning the gap. This CDR3 contains 15 residues. In nucleotides, the CDR3 is TGTGCCAGCCAAAGGGCTAGCGTTAACTTGGAGACCCAGTACTTC. Its translation: CASQRASVNLETQYF.

This clone appeared a single time. The chain employs TRBV19 and TRBJ2-7, with 8 positions matching TRBD1. Germline lookup yields CDR1 LNHDA and CDR2 SQIVND (reference sequence). The V gene end was trimmed by 3 bases and the J gene end by 5 bases; junction bases not matched to a gene: 3. The CDR3 spans 13 residues. The DNA for the CDR3 is TGTGCCAGTAGTATGGACAGGGCGAACGAGCAGTACTTC. It yields the protein CASSMDRANEQYF.

This rearrangement joins TRBV29-1 to TRBJ1-2; D is unclear. Germline lookup yields CDR1 SQVTM and CDR2 ANQGSEA. The CDR3 spans 12 residues. The germline V and J ends were trimmed by 1 base and 5 bases, with 8 bases remaining between them. CDR3 in DNA: TGCAGCGTTGAAGTAGAGAGGTATGGCTACACCTTC. This encodes CSVEVERYGYTF.

The chain links TRBV19 to TRBJ1-1, with TRBD1 identical over 8 bases. Germline values: CDR1 LNHDA, CDR2 SQIVND (reference sequence). The CDR3 consists of 16 residues. The ends lost 3 bases at V and 1 base at J; junction bases unmatched: 7. The CDR3 sequence is CASSMKTGAGNTEAFF. In DNA form, the CDR3 reads TGTGCCAGTAGTATGAAGACAGGGGCGGGGAACACTGAAGCTTTCTTT.

This clone was observed a single time. The chain employs TRBV18 and TRBJ2-7; TRBD2 aligns across 7 bases. Germline values: CDR1 KGHSH, CDR2 LQKENI. This CDR3 contains 14 residues. V lost 0 bases to trimming and J lost 1 base; unmatched junction nucleotides: 0. This CDR3 is CASSPPGGSYEQYF. The CDR3 DNA reads TGTGCCAGCTCACCACCGGGGGGGTCCTACGAGCAGTACTTC.

CDR3 amino acids: CASSLVQPNYGYTF. In DNA, the CDR3 is TGTGCCAGCAGCTTGGTACAGCCCAACTATGGCTACACCTTC. The chain combines TRBV5-6 with TRBJ1-2; no definite D call. The germline gives CDR1 SGHDT, CDR2 YYEEEE. The V end lost 0 bases, the J end lost 2 bases, and 8 bases lay between the germline ends. This CDR3 spans 14 amino acids.

The V call is TRBV29-1, the J call TRBJ2-2; 12 bases are shared with TRBD2. V trimming: 1 base; J trimming: 6 bases; junction bases outside the gene matches: 3. The CDR3 is 15 residues long. Germline V lookup: CDR1 SQVTM, CDR2 ANQGSEA. The CDR3 protein is CSVEGTSGMSGELFF. The CDR3 DNA sequence: TGCAGCGTTGAAGGGACTAGCGGGATGTCCGGGGAGCTGTTTTTT.

This clone was detected once. This chain uses TRBV6-5 with TRBJ2-7; TRBD1 matches 8 bases. J gave up 5 bases and V 6 bases, and 12 bases lay outside the gene matches. This CDR3 is 15 amino acids long. Germline CDR1 and CDR2: MNHEY and SVGAGI. In DNA form, the CDR3 reads TGTGCCAGCAGGCATCTCCGGGACAGGTTACACGAGCAGTACTTC. Amino acids: CASRHLRDRLHEQYF.

The chain links TRBV7-3 to TRBJ2-7; D uncertain. Germline-derived CDR1 and CDR2 are SGHTA and FQGTGA. The CDR3 has 15 residues. The ends were cut back, 5 bases at V and 1 base at J, with 15 bases in the middle. As DNA, the CDR3 is TGTGCCAGCAGCCAAGAAGCGACTCCATCCTACGAGCAGTACTTC. Its translation is CASSQEATPSYEQYF.

V gene TRBV19 combines with J gene TRBJ2-1, with 14 bases that match TRBD2. Trimming removed 2 bases from V and 7 bases from J; junction bases left unmatched: 7. CDR3 length equals 17 residues. Germline CDR1 is LNHDA and CDR2 is SQIVND (reference sequence). The chain's CDR3 is CASSIRLAGGRGNEQFF. CDR3 sequence (DNA): TGTGCCAGTAGTATACGACTAGCGGGAGGGCGGGGGAATGAGCAGTTCTTC. The full variable domain, rest sourced from reference TRBV19 and TRBJ2-1, is DGGITQSPKYLFRKEGQNVTLSCEQNLNHDAMYWYRQDPGQGLRLIYYSQIVNDFQKGDIAEGYSVSREKKESFPLTVTSAQKNPTAFYLCASSIRLAGGRGNEQFFGPGTRLTVL.

The chain couples TRBV6-5 to TRBJ2-7; the D gene is possibly TRBD2 (6 bases). The CDR3 spans 14 residues. Germline assignment: CDR1 MNHEY and CDR2 SVGAGI. Trimming removed 3 bases from V and 2 bases from J, with 11 bases in between. The CDR3 sequence is CASSYGTAPYEQYF. The CDR3 DNA reads as TGTGCCAGCAGTTATGGGACTGCCCCCTACGAGCAGTACTTC.

The J gene is TRBJ1-2, the V gene TRBV7-2; no clear D gene. V was clipped by 1 base and J by 4 bases, with 13 bases between them. Germline CDR1 is SGHTA and CDR2 is FQGNSA. The CDR3 extends over 15 amino acids. Here the CDR3 DNA reads TGTGCCAGCAGCTTAGGGGTATTCGGAGCCTATGGCTACACCTTC. This sequence encodes CASSLGVFGAYGYTF.

This CDR3 reads CASGPGNLQGGYTF. CDR3 sequence (DNA): TGTGCTAGTGGGCCAGGGAACCTCCAGGGTGGCTACACCTTC. This chain connects TRBV12-5 to TRBJ1-2, with D perhaps matching TRBD1 (5 bases). Between the trimmed V and J ends, which lost 6 bases and 7 bases, there was a span of 18 bases. The CDR3 spans 14 residues. CDR1 is LGHNT and CDR2 is FRNRAP in the germline V gene.

This rearrangement joins TRBV5-4 to TRBJ2-3; 11 nucleotides agree with TRBD2. The CDR3 has 17 residues. Unmatched junction bases numbered 5, after V lost 2 bases and J lost 0 bases. CDR1 SGHNT and CDR2 YYREEE come from the germline V gene (reference sequence). The CDR3 DNA sequence: TGTGCCAGCAGCTTACCGGGACTAGCGGTTAGCACAGATACGCAGTATTTT. Encoded protein: CASSLPGLAVSTDTQYF.

This clone has just one count. The chain links TRBV28 to TRBJ2-3, with 8 bases matching TRBD2. The germline V gene has CDR1 MDHEN and CDR2 SYDVKM. With V trimmed by 3 bases and J by 0 bases, 11 bases remained unmatched. The CDR3 loop spans 18 amino acids. CDR3 bases: TGTGCCAGCAGTTTCGCGAGTCTAGCGGGCGCTAGCACAGATACGCAGTATTTT. It is translated as CASSFASLAGASTDTQYF.

The chain is built from TRBV9 and TRBJ2-1, with 9 positions matching TRBD2. This CDR3 has 18 residues. Trimming took 3 bases from V and 5 from J; bases not matched to a gene: 15. Germline V gene data show CDR1 as SGDLS and CDR2 as YYNGEE. CDR3 sequence: CASSAVQAGGKENNEQFF. The CDR3 nucleotides are TGTGCCAGCAGCGCAGTACAGGCGGGAGGGAAGGAAAACAATGAGCAGTTCTTC.

This chain connects TRBV5-1 to TRBJ2-7, with D possibly matching TRBD2 (5 bases). The germline gives CDR1 SGHRS, CDR2 YFSETQ. This CDR3 has 15 amino acids. Trimming shortened V by 4 bases and J by 2 bases, and 16 bases separated the two germline ends. The CDR3 here is CASSPSGIPAYEQYF. In nucleotides, the CDR3 is TGCGCCAGCAGCCCCTCGGGGATCCCCGCCTACGAGCAGTACTTC.

The rearrangement uses TRBV6-6 and TRBJ2-2; possible D gene TRBD1, 5 bases. The V and J ends lost 5 bases and 6 bases respectively, with 10 bases between them. The length of the CDR3 is 13 residues. The germline CDR1 and CDR2 sequences are MNHNY and SVGAGI (reference sequence). This CDR3 reads CASSQTGSGELFF. Here the CDR3 DNA reads TGTGCCAGCAGTCAAACAGGCTCCGGGGAGCTGTTTTTT.

The rearrangement uses TRBV30 and TRBJ2-5; D is perhaps TRBD1 (6 bases). V was trimmed by 4 bases and J by 3 bases, leaving 9 bases between them. The CDR3 extends over 12 amino acids. Looked up from germline, CDR1 is GTSNPN and CDR2 is SVGIG (reference sequence). The CDR3 protein is CAWTGVEETQYF. The CDR3 DNA follows: TGTGCCTGGACAGGGGTCGAAGAGACCCAGTACTTC.

This chain joins TRBV7-3 and TRBJ1-6; no reliable D call. This CDR3 is built from 15 residues. CDR1 is SGHTA, CDR2 FQGTGA, per germline. The V gene lost 0 bases and the J gene lost 8 bases, with 11 bases spanning the gap. CDR3 protein: CASSLTPPGYSPLHF. CDR3 DNA sequence: TGTGCCAGCAGCTTAACTCCGCCAGGTTATTCACCCCTCCACTTT.

The chain couples TRBV7-2 to TRBJ2-7; 7 positions agree with TRBD1. This CDR3 has 16 amino acids. Germline assignment: CDR1 SGHTA and CDR2 FQGNSA. The trim removed 3 bases at V and 4 bases at J, leaving 12 bases unmatched. The CDR3 region is CASSLESRQGTYEQYF. In DNA, the CDR3 is TGTGCCAGCAGCTTGGAGAGCCGACAGGGCACGTACGAGCAGTACTTC. The whole variable domain, filled in from reference TRBV7-2 and TRBJ2-7, reads GAGVSQSPSNKVTEKGKDVELRCDPISGHTALYWYRQSLGQGLEFLIYFQGNSAPDKSGLPSDRFSAERTGGSVSTLTIQRTQQEDSAVYLCASSLESRQGTYEQYFGPGTRLTVT.